This TCR beta chain was obtained from a study of blood T cells in healthy people across ages. This clonotype showed up just a few times. PCR was performed a second time for 7 to 11 cycles using a sample-barcoded 5' primer and a J-beta primer mix. A template-switch adaptor with 12 random nucleotides tagged each cDNA molecule. MiXCR, applied by TCRdb to the 5' RACE reads, yields one record per CDR3 protein. The table lists approximately 1,000,000 distinct CDR3 sequences, 35% to 50% of them singletons. This clonotype was sampled from a woman aged 60-75 years in good health. The sequencing input was blood.

The CDR3 nucleotides read TGCAGCGTTGAAGCCCCGGGCTACTGGGAGACCCAGTACTTC. As protein: CSVEAPGYWETQYF. This chain links TRBV29-1 with TRBJ2-5; the D is unclear. The V and J ends lost 1 base and 5 bases respectively, with 14 bases between them. CDR3 length: 14 residues. Germline V gene sequence: CDR1 SQVTM, CDR2 ANQGSEA.